Listed here are 29 T cell receptor beta chains from one sample, sequenced in a study of T cell repertoires in cytomegalovirus infection. TCRdb analysed the reads with MiXCR anew, one entry per CDR3 protein. In the table there are under 350,000 distinct CDR3 sequences, roughly a fifth of which are singletons. These receptors' targets are unknown. Sequenced material: cultured PBMCs, taken from culture after CMV antigen stimulation. These receptor sequences come from a human donor in good health (CMV status not recorded). Some clones in this sample may be carry-over from other donors' samples.

This clonotype was counted a few times. This chain links TRBV10-3 with TRBJ1-4; D gene unclear. CDR3 length equals 13 residues. Germline CDR1 ENHRY, CDR2 SYGVKD. Trimming stripped 11 bases from V and 4 bases from J, with 14 bases between. The CDR3 region is CASREGNNEKLFF. In nucleotides, the CDR3 is TGTGCCTCCAGAGAGGGTAATAATGAAAAACTGTTTTTT.

This clonotype has just a few counts. The chain uses TRBV7-2 and TRBJ2-3; maybe TRBD2 (5 bases). Trimming took 4 bases from V and 0 from J, leaving 8 bases between them. CDR3 length: 14 amino acids. Germline V CDR1 and CDR2: SGHTA, FQGNSA. The CDR3, as DNA: TGTGCCAGCAGCTCGGAGGCTAGCACAGATACGCAGTATTTT. It translates to CASSSEASTDTQYF.

This chain joins TRBV15 and TRBJ2-6; D possibly corresponds to TRBD1 (6 bases). Germline V gene lookup returns CDR1 LNHNV and CDR2 YYDKDF (reference sequence). This CDR3 contains 19 residues. V shed 1 base and J shed 2 bases, with 18 bases lying between them. The DNA of the CDR3 is TGTGCCACCAGCAGAGGCCCCGGACAGTATAAACCTGGGGCCAACGTCCTGACTTTC. Translating it yields CATSRGPGQYKPGANVLTF.

This clonotype has ten or more counts. The chain combines TRBV7-2 with TRBJ1-2; TRBD1 is a possible D gene (6 bases). The germline gives CDR1 SGHTA, CDR2 FQGNSA. CDR3 length equals 15 residues. The V end lost 5 bases, the J end lost 4 bases, and 17 bases lay between the germline ends. The CDR3 region has the DNA TGTGCCAGCAGCCTCCCCTCCGGGACAAGCTATGGCTACACCTTC. It codes for CASSLPSGTSYGYTF.

The chain combines TRBV3-1 with TRBJ2-7; TRBD1 is a possible D gene (6 bases). The CDR3 extends over 16 amino acids. The germline gives CDR1 LGHDT, CDR2 YNNKEL (reference sequence). Trimming stripped 0 bases from V and 3 bases from J, with 15 bases between. CDR3 sequence (DNA): TGTGCCAGCAGCCAAGATTGTGGACAGCAACTCTACGAGCAGTACGTC. Translating it yields CASSQDCGQQLYEQYV.

A note on this clonotype: This may come from a read error, since a much larger clone is one base off. CDR3 loop: CASSQSSNFPYNEQFF. The CDR3 nucleotides read TGCGCCAGCAGCCAATCTTCGAACTTCCCTTACAATGAGCAGTTCTTC. The chain joins TRBV4-3 to TRBJ2-1; D gene unclear. Deletions cut 2 bases from V and 4 bases from J, with 15 bases between. Germline V CDR1 and CDR2: LGHNA, YSLEER. The CDR3 consists of 16 residues.

V and J are TRBV12-3 or TRBV12-4 and TRBJ2-3; the match to TRBD2 covers 7 bases. This CDR3 region has 18 residues. Losses at the gene ends were 4 bases for V and 3 bases for J; bases not matched to a gene: 16. CDR3 residues: CASSSSPWAGEGTDTQYF. The CDR3 DNA sequence: TGTGCCAGCAGTTCCTCCCCGTGGGCGGGAGAGGGGACAGATACGCAGTATTTT.

This clonotype came up a few times. This chain connects TRBV6-2 or TRBV6-3 to TRBJ2-7; possibly TRBD1 for D (6 bases). The V end was cut by 2 bases, the J end by 6 bases, with 14 bases between. The CDR3 totals 14 residues. Germline CDR1 MNHEY, CDR2 SVGEGT. DNA for the CDR3: TGTGCCAGCAGTTACGTTGACAGGACGGCCGAGCAGTACGTC. Protein: CASSYVDRTAEQYV.

The rearrangement uses TRBV19 and TRBJ1-2; TRBD1 is a possible D gene (5 bases). V was clipped by 3 bases and J by 4 bases, with 15 bases between them. The length of the CDR3 is 15 residues. Germline V lookup: CDR1 LNHDA, CDR2 SQIVND (reference sequence). The CDR3 nucleotides read TGTGCCAGTAGTATCCTCGCCAGGGAGAGCTATGGCTACACCTTC. Translation: CASSILARESYGYTF.

V usage is TRBV6-5 and J usage is TRBJ2-2; 7 bases are a match to TRBD2. V shed 2 bases and J 1 base; nucleotides not matched to a gene: 7. CDR3 length equals 17 residues. Per the germline V gene, CDR1 is MNHEY and CDR2 is SVGAGI. CDR3 nucleotides: TGTGCCAGCAGTTACCGTTCTAGCGGCCTGAACACCGGGGAGCTGTTTTTT. It encodes CASSYRSSGLNTGELFF.

V and J are TRBV7-2 and TRBJ1-3; the D gene is possibly TRBD1 (5 bases). The V gene lost 2 bases and the J gene lost 2 bases, with 13 bases spanning the gap. The CDR3 is 16 amino acids. Germline CDR1 and CDR2: SGHTA and FQGNSA. The CDR3 nucleotides read TGTGCCAGCAGCTTAAGGCCCCAGGACACTGGAAACACCATATATTTT. This gives the protein CASSLRPQDTGNTIYF.

V and J are TRBV2 and TRBJ1-1; D is undetermined. There are 11 residues in the CDR3. V was trimmed by 0 bases and J by 11 bases, leaving 7 bases between them. Germline lookup yields CDR1 SNHLY and CDR2 FYNNEI. In nucleotides, the CDR3 is TGTGCCAGCAGTGAAGCTCTGCGGGCTTTCTTT. This gives the protein CASSEALRAFF.

J is TRBJ2-1 and V is TRBV28; 9 nucleotides agree with TRBD1. The germline V gene encodes CDR1 MDHEN and CDR2 SYDVKM. CDR3 length equals 16 residues. With V trimmed by 5 bases and J by 5 bases, 10 bases remained unmatched. CDR3 DNA: TGTGCCAGCAGTCACACGGCCGGGACAGGGAACAATGAGCAGTTCTTC. The encoded protein is CASSHTAGTGNNEQFF.

This clonotype showed up just a few times. This chain connects TRBV12-3 or TRBV12-4 to TRBJ1-2; the D gene is possibly TRBD1 (6 bases). V lost 6 bases and J lost 5, with 16 bases in between. There are 14 residues in the CDR3. DNA for the CDR3: TGTGCCAGCAGCAACGGGGTCAGGGGTTATGGCTACACCTTC. Its protein is CASSNGVRGYGYTF.

Concerning this clonotype: The junction shows a germline mismatch at one end, possibly a read error. The rearrangement uses TRBV24-1 and TRBJ2-6; D is undetermined. The CDR3 loop spans 22 amino acids. Germline CDR1 and CDR2: KGHDR and SFDVKD. CDR3 in amino acids: CTTSDLPPGVTLAASGANVLTF. In DNA, the CDR3 is TGTACCACCAGTGATTTGCCACCCGGAGTCACTTTGGCGGCATCTGGGGCCAACGTCCTGACTTTC.

V and J are TRBV29-1 and TRBJ1-1; tentatively, D is TRBD1 (6 bases). The V end was cut by 6 bases, the J end by 0 bases, with 11 bases between. The CDR3 runs to 13 residues. Germline lookup yields CDR1 SQVTM and CDR2 ANQGSEA. The CDR3 spells CSVHGQMNTEAFF. Written as DNA, the CDR3 is TGCAGCGTCCACGGACAGATGAACACTGAAGCTTTCTTT.

This sequence joins TRBV6-1 and TRBJ2-3; D not resolved. The CDR3 sequence is 13 residues long. The V gene's germline CDR1 is MNHNS and CDR2 SASEGT. V was pared by 2 bases and J by 2 bases, with 5 bases between. Written as DNA, the CDR3 is TGTGCCAGCAGTGAAAGGACCACAGATACGCAGTATTTT. It is translated as CASSERTTDTQYF.

This clonotype was counted only a few times. The chain joins TRBV6-2 or TRBV6-3 to TRBJ1-5; no clear D gene. V lost 0 bases, J lost 4 bases, and 7 bases lay in between. CDR1 MNHEY and CDR2 SVGEGT come from the germline V gene. This CDR3 has 14 amino acids. In DNA form, the CDR3 reads TGTGCCAGCAGTTACTCGAACGGAAATCAGCCCCAGCATTTT. The encoded protein is CASSYSNGNQPQHF.

This clonotype was counted ten times or more. The chain carries TRBV12-3 or TRBV12-4 and TRBJ2-3, with unresolved D. The CDR3 runs 12 residues. V gave up 6 bases and J gave up 2 bases, with 6 bases separating them. The CDR3 region has the DNA TGTGCCAGCAGACCCTCCACAGATACGCAGTATTTT. It yields the protein CASRPSTDTQYF.

The gene calls are TRBV5-8 and TRBJ2-7, with TRBD1 as a possible D gene (5 bases). There are 15 residues in the CDR3. The germline gives CDR1 SGHTS, CDR2 YDEGEE. V lost 3 bases and J 5 bases, leaving 18 bases between the germline ends. CDR3 sequence reads: CASSWGGWASDEQYV. As DNA, the CDR3 is TGTGCCAGCAGCTGGGGCGGCTGGGCCTCTGACGAGCAGTACGTC.

The chain carries TRBV18 and TRBJ1-1; D is ambiguous. Trimming left V 2 bases short and J 7 bases short, with 8 bases between. The V gene's germline CDR1 is KGHSH and CDR2 LQKENI. This CDR3 comprises 12 residues. CDR3 in amino acids: CASSPIQSEAFF. In DNA form, the CDR3 reads TGTGCCAGCTCACCAATCCAGAGTGAAGCTTTCTTT.

This clonotype was recorded many times. The CDR3 here is CASSASGGRYNEQFF. The DNA of the CDR3 is TGTGCCAGCAGTGCGAGCGGAGGCAGGTACAATGAGCAGTTCTTC. The chain employs TRBV12-3 or TRBV12-4 and TRBJ2-1; possible D gene TRBD2, 5 bases. Trimming left V 5 bases short and J 4 bases short, with 15 bases between. The CDR3 sequence is 15 residues long.

This clonotype occurred many times. The V gene is TRBV7-2, the J gene TRBJ2-3; D call uncertain. Germline assignment: CDR1 SGHTA and CDR2 FQGNSA. V was clipped by 5 bases and J by 1 base, with 7 bases between them. The CDR3 covers 13 residues. For the CDR3, the DNA is TGTGCCAGCAGCCCCAGGCGCACAGATACGCAGTATTTT. Translating gives CASSPRRTDTQYF.

This clonotype was observed many times. The junction differs from germline at one of its ends, possibly a read error. The chain uses TRBV11-2 and TRBJ2-3; D uncertain. The CDR3 has 14 amino acids. Germline CDR1 SGHAT, CDR2 FQNNGV. The CDR3 region is CASSSYQITDTQYF. The CDR3, as DNA: TGTGCCAGTAGCTCCTACCAGATCACAGATACGCAGTATTTT.

The table lists this clonotype with a few counts. The gene calls are TRBV6-2 or TRBV6-3 and TRBJ2-1; TRBD2 matches 11 bases. With V trimmed by 6 bases and J by 10 bases, 17 bases remained unmatched. The V gene's germline CDR1 is MNHEY and CDR2 SVGEGT. The CDR3 consists of 17 residues. The CDR3 loop reads CASRPFTSGRGQREQFF. DNA of the CDR3: TGTGCCAGCAGACCTTTTACTAGCGGGAGAGGACAGCGGGAGCAGTTCTTC.

This clonotype has ten or more counts. J is TRBJ2-7 and V is TRBV28; 7 nucleotides align to TRBD2. V shed 5 bases, J shed 3 bases, and the junction held 10 bases outside the gene matches. The CDR3 is made up of 15 amino acids. Germline CDR1 reads MDHEN; CDR2 reads SYDVKM. The DNA of the CDR3 is TGTGCCAGCAGTCAACGACTAAGCGGGGTCTACGAGCAGTACTTC. It translates to CASSQRLSGVYEQYF.

This chain uses TRBV20-1 with TRBJ1-5; a possible D gene is TRBD1 (5 bases). Trimming cost V 1 base and J 7 bases, with 17 bases left between them. Looked up from germline, CDR1 is DFQATT and CDR2 is SNEGSKA (reference sequence). The CDR3 runs 15 residues. The CDR3 bases are TGCAGTGCTAGAGCCCCGGGCGGGGCAGGGCAGCCCCAGCATTTT. This encodes CSARAPGGAGQPQHF.

This clonotype turned up a few times. The J gene is TRBJ2-7, the V gene TRBV6-2 or TRBV6-3; 11 positions match TRBD2. Germline V CDR1 and CDR2: MNHEY, SVGEGT. The CDR3 runs 16 residues. Germline trimming cut 0 bases from V and 3 bases from J; bases unmatched to any gene: 4. The CDR3 here is CASSYSRTSGLYEQYV. DNA for the CDR3: TGTGCCAGCAGTTACTCGCGGACTAGCGGGCTCTACGAGCAGTACGTC.

This clonotype was picked up a small number of times. J is TRBJ2-5 and V is TRBV6-5; D tentatively fits TRBD1 or TRBD2 (5 bases each). Germline CDR1 and CDR2: MNHEY and SVGAGI. The CDR3 covers 15 residues. Trimming removed 6 bases at V and 5 bases at J, with 19 bases between. The chain's CDR3 is CASSQGAGLGETQYF. CDR3 bases: TGTGCCAGCAGCCAAGGGGCGGGTTTAGGGGAGACCCAGTACTTC.